Listed here are 29 T cell receptor beta chains from one sample, sequenced in a study of identical twins. TCRdb reanalysed the 5' RACE reads using MiXCR and keeps one entry per CDR3 protein. The top ten hold more than 14% of the sample, which has around 250,000 distinct CDR3 sequences, over 5.5% seen once. The same specimen was also included in a second study, on T cells expressing NK-cell markers.

Sequenced material: CD8+ T cells sorted from blood. These receptors came from a woman younger than 30 in good health.

This clonotype has a count of ten or more. The chain employs TRBV9 and TRBJ2-3, with no clear D. Germline CDR1 and CDR2: SGDLS and YYNGEE. Trimming pared 0 bases from V and 7 bases from J, leaving 12 bases between. The CDR3 is made up of 14 amino acids. Here the CDR3 DNA reads TGTGCCAGCAGCGTAGGGTCAGGAACTCATACGCAGTATTTT. Translation gives CASSVGSGTHTQYF.

The chain joins TRBV11-3 to TRBJ2-7; D unclear. The V end was cut by 4 bases, the J end by 0 bases, with 16 bases between. Germline V gene lookup returns CDR1 SGHNT and CDR2 YENEEA. The CDR3 extends over 16 amino acids. The CDR3 loop reads CASSSAPDSRSYEQYF. CDR3 sequence (DNA): TGTGCCAGCAGCTCCGCGCCCGACTCCCGCTCCTACGAGCAGTACTTC.

In this sample, this clonotype turned up many times. This chain links TRBV7-8 with TRBJ1-3; D is ambiguous. This CDR3 is 17 amino acids long. Trimming pared 1 base from V and 0 bases from J, leaving 13 bases between. Germline V gene lookup returns CDR1 SGHVS and CDR2 FQNEAQ. Here the CDR3 reads CASSLGRAVTSGNTIYF. The CDR3 nucleotides read TGTGCCAGCAGCTTAGGTCGGGCAGTTACCTCTGGAAACACCATATATTTT.

The chain combines TRBV6-1 with TRBJ1-3; possible D gene TRBD1, 5 bases. With 5 bases removed from V and 0 bases from J, the gap between germline ends came to 14 bases. Germline-derived CDR1 and CDR2 are MNHNS and SASEGT. The CDR3 spans 16 residues. CDR3 residues: CASSQGHLSSGNTIYF. DNA of the CDR3: TGTGCCAGCAGTCAAGGACACTTGAGCTCTGGAAACACCATATATTTT.

This clonotype was counted a few times. The CDR3 reads CASSYTSATDTQYF. The CDR3 nucleotides read TGCGCCAGCAGTTACACTAGCGCCACAGATACGCAGTATTTT. The rearrangement uses TRBV10-2 and TRBJ2-3; 7 bases map to TRBD2. Germline V gives CDR1 WSHSY, CDR2 SAAADI. CDR3 length: 14 residues. The ends lost 5 bases at V and 2 bases at J; junction bases unmatched: 4.

This clonotype came up many times. This chain joins TRBV12-3 or TRBV12-4 and TRBJ2-5; D is perhaps TRBD2 (6 bases). This CDR3 contains 15 residues. The germline V and J ends were trimmed by 6 bases and 3 bases, with 17 bases remaining between them. Here the CDR3 reads CASSSLAGTKETQYF. The CDR3 DNA reads as TGTGCCAGCAGCTCACTAGCCGGGACGAAAGAGACCCAGTACTTC.

In its sample, this clonotype was seen a few times. The chain uses TRBV6-1 and TRBJ1-1, with 11 bases lining up with TRBD1. CDR3 length: 14 amino acids. From germline, CDR1 is MNHNS and CDR2 SASEGT. J gave up 1 base and V 6 bases, and 1 base lay outside the gene matches. The chain's CDR3 is CASRDRGPNTEAFF. The CDR3 DNA sequence: TGTGCCAGCAGGGACAGGGGGCCGAACACTGAAGCTTTCTTT.

This clonotype was recorded at least ten times. The rearrangement joins TRBV4-3 to TRBJ1-1; TRBD1 is a possible D gene (5 bases). V was cut by 4 bases and J by 1 base, with 10 bases left in between. The CDR3 spans 14 residues. Looked up from germline, CDR1 is LGHNA and CDR2 is YSLEER. The CDR3: CASSPGRANTEAFF. Here the CDR3 DNA reads TGCGCCAGCAGCCCGGGACGGGCGAACACTGAAGCTTTCTTT.

This clonotype was seen a few times. This chain uses TRBV6-2 or TRBV6-3 with TRBJ2-1; no reliable D call. This CDR3 contains 13 residues. In germline, CDR1 is MNHEY, CDR2 SVGEGT. V was trimmed by 6 bases and J by 9 bases, leaving 15 bases between them. DNA for the CDR3: TGTGCCAGCAGACTGCTAGATCCGGGTGAGCAGTTCTTC. Its protein product is CASRLLDPGEQFF.

This clonotype was detected only a few times. The chain has TRBV29-1 and TRBJ1-2; 12 bases fit TRBD1. The germline CDR1 and CDR2 sequences are SQVTM and ANQGSEA. The CDR3 has 13 amino acids. Trimming cost V 6 bases and J 7 bases; bases outside gene matches: 6. CDR3 loop: CSVPGQGAIGYTF. The CDR3 DNA reads TGCAGCGTCCCGGGACAGGGGGCAATTGGCTACACCTTC.

A word on this clonotype: It may be a read error: a sequence one base away is much more abundant. The genes are TRBV6-6 and TRBJ1-1; no clear D. CDR1 is MNHNY and CDR2 is SVGAGI in the germline V gene (reference sequence). The CDR3 consists of 10 residues. The CDR3: CASSYREALF. Here the CDR3 DNA reads TGTGCCAGCAGTTATCGGGAAGCTCTCTTT.

This clonotype was observed at least ten times. V is TRBV4-1 and J is TRBJ2-7; 8 bases are a match to TRBD2. CDR1 MGHRA and CDR2 YSYEKL come from the germline V gene. This CDR3 has 15 amino acids. Trimming took 4 bases from V and 0 from J; bases not matched to a gene: 5. The CDR3 nucleotides read TGCGCCAGCAGCCTATTAGCGGGGAGCTCCTACGAGCAGTACTTC. Translated: CASSLLAGSSYEQYF.

This clonotype was observed at least ten times. V gene TRBV12-3 or TRBV12-4 combines with J gene TRBJ1-3; D is perhaps TRBD1 (6 bases). The CDR3 loop spans 15 amino acids. Trimming removed 2 bases from V and 0 bases from J, with 8 bases in between. Here the CDR3 DNA reads TGTGCCAGCAGTTTAAAGGGGGGCTCTGGAAACACCATATATTTT. Protein: CASSLKGGSGNTIYF.

To note about this clonotype: At one end the junction does not follow the germline gene, possibly because of a read error. The chain has TRBV11-2 and TRBJ2-1; 11 nucleotides align to TRBD2. The germline V gene encodes CDR1 SGHAT and CDR2 FQNNGV. CDR3 length: 11 residues. This chain's CDR3 is CASLLAGAHQF. Here the CDR3 DNA reads TGTGCCAGCTTACTAGCGGGGGCTCACCAATTC. The full variable domain, rest sourced from reference TRBV11-2 and TRBJ2-1, is EAGVAQSPRYKIIEKRQSVAFWCNPISGHATLYWYQQILGQGPKLLIQFQNNGVVDDSQLPKDRFSAERLKGVDSTLKIQPAKLEDSAVYLCASLLAGAHQFGPGTRLTVL.

This clonotype was found many times. The chain is built from TRBV29-1 and TRBJ2-5; 8 bases map to TRBD1. Germline assignment: CDR1 SQVTM and CDR2 ANQGSEA. The CDR3 sequence is 14 residues long. Unmatched junction bases numbered 15, after V lost 6 bases and J lost 9 bases. This CDR3 reads CSVLPGTGEISQYF. CDR3 nucleotides: TGCAGCGTCCTACCTGGGACAGGAGAGATTTCCCAGTACTTC.

This chain joins TRBV20-1 and TRBJ2-7; D might be TRBD1 or TRBD2, each matching 5 bases. Per the germline V gene, CDR1 is DFQATT and CDR2 is SNEGSKA (reference sequence). CDR3 length: 14 residues. V lost 1 base to trimming and J lost 2 bases, with 12 bases between them. The CDR3 nucleotides are TGCAGTGCTAGAGGTTGGGACCAGGCCTACGAGCAGTACTTC. This codes for CSARGWDQAYEQYF.

This clonotype was detected ten times or more. The V call is TRBV27, the J call TRBJ2-3, with D maybe TRBD1 (6 bases). Germline V gives CDR1 MNHEY, CDR2 SMNVEV (reference sequence). This CDR3 has 17 amino acids. Trimming shortened V by 6 bases and J by 8 bases, and 27 bases separated the two germline ends. The CDR3 bases are TGTGCCAGCAGCCAACTTCATTCTGGGGGCGGCTCCGGTACGCAGTATTTT. Protein sequence: CASSQLHSGGGSGTQYF.

The chain carries TRBV7-9 and TRBJ2-5, with TRBD2 identical over 8 bases. V shed 0 bases and J 5 bases; nucleotides not matched to a gene: 5. Germline lookup yields CDR1 SEHNR and CDR2 FQNEAQ (reference sequence). The CDR3 runs 15 residues. CDR3 residues: CASSLARLAIETQYF. The CDR3 nucleotides read TGTGCCAGCAGCTTAGCGCGACTAGCGATCGAGACCCAGTACTTC. The variable domain in full, with the rest retrieved from reference TRBV7-9 and TRBJ2-5, is DTGVSQNPRHKITKRGQNVTFRCDPISEHNRLYWYRQTLGQGPEFLTYFQNEAQLEKSRLLSDRFSAERPKGSFSTLEIQRTEQGDSAMYLCASSLARLAIETQYFGPGTRLLVL.

This clonotype was recorded a few times. This chain connects TRBV7-8 to TRBJ2-1, with D hard to call. Germline V gene lookup returns CDR1 SGHVS and CDR2 FQNEAQ. Trimming left V 8 bases short and J 4 bases short, with 9 bases between. The CDR3 is made up of 12 amino acids. This CDR3 reads CASGRTYNEQFF. CDR3 coding DNA: TGTGCCAGCGGGCGGACGTACAATGAGCAGTTCTTC.

This clonotype was picked up a small number of times. This chain uses TRBV6-5 with TRBJ2-3; D might be TRBD1 (5 bases). There are 14 residues in the CDR3. Trimming removed 4 bases at V and 3 bases at J, with 11 bases between. CDR1 and CDR2 from the germline V gene are MNHEY and SVGAGI. The CDR3 region has the DNA TGTGCCAGCAGTTTGCTAGGGGTGACAGATACGCAGTATTTT. Encoded protein: CASSLLGVTDTQYF.

This clonotype was seen repeatedly, ten times or more. The rearrangement uses TRBV6-2 or TRBV6-3 and TRBJ2-1; 8 nucleotides align to TRBD1. The V segment lost 4 bases and the J segment 9 bases; nucleotides outside the gene matches: 8. Per germline, CDR1 MNHEY and CDR2 SVGEGT. The CDR3 extends over 14 amino acids. CDR3 residues: CASSSTGDRGEQFF. In DNA, the CDR3 is TGTGCCAGCAGTTCGACAGGGGATCGGGGTGAGCAGTTCTTC.

This chain links TRBV20-1 with TRBJ1-5; D is unresolved. The germline V and J ends were trimmed by 5 bases and 6 bases, with 17 bases remaining between them. CDR3 length: 14 amino acids. Per germline, CDR1 DFQATT and CDR2 SNEGSKA (reference sequence). CDR3 in DNA: TGCAGTGCTGCCGGGCCCCTCACCGGTCAGCCCCAGCATTTT. It codes for CSAAGPLTGQPQHF.

This clonotype was detected only a few times. The chain uses TRBV4-1 and TRBJ2-4, with 10 bases aligning to TRBD2. The length of the CDR3 is 13 residues. The ends lost 4 bases at V and 8 bases at J; junction bases unmatched: 2. Germline V gives CDR1 MGHRA, CDR2 YSYEKL. The CDR3 DNA follows: TGCGCCAGCAGCCCTAGCGGGGGAGACATTCAGTACTTC. This encodes CASSPSGGDIQYF.

The rearrangement uses TRBV18 and TRBJ2-6; D is ambiguous. V was cut by 3 bases and J by 0 bases, with 15 bases left in between. Germline assignment: CDR1 KGHSH and CDR2 LQKENI. The CDR3 extends over 18 amino acids. The CDR3 bases are TGTGCCAGCTCACCCCTTGGCGGAGCGAACTCTGGGGCCAACGTCCTGACTTTC. Translation gives CASSPLGGANSGANVLTF. Complete variable domain (other parts from reference TRBV18 and TRBJ2-6): NAGVMQNPRHLVRRRGQEARLRCSPMKGHSHVYWYRQLPEEGLKFMVYLQKENIIDESGMPKERFSAEFPKEGPSILRIQQVVRGDSAAYFCASSPLGGANSGANVLTFGAGSRLTVL.

This clonotype appeared many times. The J gene is TRBJ2-1, the V gene TRBV4-2; D possibly matches TRBD1 or TRBD2 (5 bases each). This CDR3 is 13 amino acids long. The V end was cut by 0 bases, the J end by 7 bases, with 7 bases between. CDR1 and CDR2 from the germline V gene are LGHNA and YNFKEQ. The CDR3 spells CASSQEEGNEQFF. Written as DNA, the CDR3 is TGTGCCAGCAGCCAAGAAGAGGGGAATGAGCAGTTCTTC.

This clonotype was detected ten times or more. The V and J genes are TRBV2 and TRBJ1-6; 7 nucleotides line up with TRBD1. The ends lost 6 bases at V and 7 bases at J; junction bases unmatched: 6. The CDR3 runs to 14 residues. Germline-derived CDR1 and CDR2 are SNHLY and FYNNEI. As DNA, the CDR3 is TGTGCCAGCAGGCTGACAGGGAAAAATTCACCCCTCCACTTT. Its protein product is CASRLTGKNSPLHF. The full variable domain, its missing parts supplied by reference TRBV2 and TRBJ1-6, is EPEVTQTPSHQVTQMGQEVILRCVPISNHLYFYWYRQILGQKVEFLVSFYNNEISEKSEIFDDQFSVERPDGSNFTLKIRSTKLEDSAMYFCASRLTGKNSPLHFGNGTRLTVT.

Concerning this clonotype: A much bigger clone sits one base away, suggesting this may be a read error. The CDR3 nucleotides read TGCGCCAGCAGCTTGGAACTAGGTGATGAGCAGTTCTTC. This translates into CASSLELGDEQFF. The chain carries TRBV5-1 and TRBJ2-1; D is perhaps TRBD2 (5 bases). This CDR3 is 13 amino acids long. The ends were cut back, 0 bases at V and 8 bases at J, with 9 bases in the middle. Germline assignment: CDR1 SGHRS and CDR2 YFSETQ.

This clonotype was seen at least ten times. CDR3 coding DNA: TGTGCCAGCACACCCTCCGGGACAAAACCCGGGGAGCTGTTTTTT. This encodes CASTPSGTKPGELFF. The V gene is TRBV27, the J gene TRBJ2-2, with D maybe TRBD1 (6 bases). This CDR3 has 15 residues. V lost 7 bases and J 6 bases, leaving 18 bases between the germline ends. Germline V gene lookup returns CDR1 MNHEY and CDR2 SMNVEV (reference sequence).

The chain has TRBV5-5 and TRBJ2-1; unclear D gene. This CDR3 has 13 residues. Germline CDR1 is SGHKS and CDR2 is YYEKEE (reference sequence). Between the trimmed V and J ends, which lost 6 bases and 6 bases, there was a span of 13 bases. For the CDR3, the DNA is TGTGCCAGCACCGGATCGGACGTCAATGAGCAGTTCTTC. Amino acids: CASTGSDVNEQFF.